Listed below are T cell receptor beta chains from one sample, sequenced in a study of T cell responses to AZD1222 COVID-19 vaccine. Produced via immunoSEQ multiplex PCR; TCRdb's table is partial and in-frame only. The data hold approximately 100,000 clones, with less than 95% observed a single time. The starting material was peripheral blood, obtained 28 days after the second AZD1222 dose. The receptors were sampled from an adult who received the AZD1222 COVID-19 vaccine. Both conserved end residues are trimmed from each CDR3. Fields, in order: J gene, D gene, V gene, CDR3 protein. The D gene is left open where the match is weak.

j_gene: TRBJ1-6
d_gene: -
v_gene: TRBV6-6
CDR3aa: ASERPQQGPLH

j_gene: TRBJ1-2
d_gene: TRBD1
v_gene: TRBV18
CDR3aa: ASSQLSGGDYGYT

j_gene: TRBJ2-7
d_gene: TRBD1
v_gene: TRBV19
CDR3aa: ASSMTGGSEQY

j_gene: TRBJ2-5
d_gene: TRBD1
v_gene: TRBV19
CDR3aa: ASRGQSQETQY

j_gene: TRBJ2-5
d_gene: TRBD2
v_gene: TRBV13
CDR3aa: ASSLGAGGPRETQY

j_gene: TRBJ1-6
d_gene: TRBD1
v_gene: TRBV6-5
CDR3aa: ANYRGGSYNSPLH

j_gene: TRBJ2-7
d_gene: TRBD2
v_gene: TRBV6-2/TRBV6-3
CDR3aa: ASSYIARWRGAYEQY

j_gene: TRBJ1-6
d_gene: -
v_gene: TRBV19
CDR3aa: ASSPGVSYNSPLH

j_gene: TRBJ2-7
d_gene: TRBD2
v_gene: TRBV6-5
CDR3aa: ASSYPGLAGSYEQY

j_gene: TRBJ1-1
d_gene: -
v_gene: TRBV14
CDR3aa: ASSQRGMNTEAF

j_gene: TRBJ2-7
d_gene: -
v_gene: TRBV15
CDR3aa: ATSRDTGPPYEQY

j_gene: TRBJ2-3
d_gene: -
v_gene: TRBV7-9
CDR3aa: ASSLIGSADTQY

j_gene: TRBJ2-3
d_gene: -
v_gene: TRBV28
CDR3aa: ASSGAGPGDTQY

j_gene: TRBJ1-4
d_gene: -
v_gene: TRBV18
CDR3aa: ASSPQWRNEKLF

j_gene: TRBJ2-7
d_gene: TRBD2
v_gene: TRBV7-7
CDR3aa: ASSLLSGPLWNEQY

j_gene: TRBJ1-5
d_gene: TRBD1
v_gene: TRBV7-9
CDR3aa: ASSLDRGNQPQH

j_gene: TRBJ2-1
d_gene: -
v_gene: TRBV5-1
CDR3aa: ASSLPASSDFNEQF

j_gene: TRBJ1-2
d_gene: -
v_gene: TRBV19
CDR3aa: ASTKPPDGTYGYT

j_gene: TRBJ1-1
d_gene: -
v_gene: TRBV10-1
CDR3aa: ASSEAGRGDTEAF

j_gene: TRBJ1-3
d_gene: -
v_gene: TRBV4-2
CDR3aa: ASSRGRESGNTIY

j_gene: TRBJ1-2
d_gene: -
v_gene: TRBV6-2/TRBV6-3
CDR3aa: ASSELDYGYT

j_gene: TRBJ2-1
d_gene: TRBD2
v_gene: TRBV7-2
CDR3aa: ASSPRTSGGFNEQF

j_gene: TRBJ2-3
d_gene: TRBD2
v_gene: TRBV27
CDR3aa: ASRGGAWGGTQY

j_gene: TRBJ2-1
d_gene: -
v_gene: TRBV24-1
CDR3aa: ATSDKSLGFNEQF

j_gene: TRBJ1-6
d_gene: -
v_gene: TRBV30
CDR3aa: AWKPGSNNSPLH

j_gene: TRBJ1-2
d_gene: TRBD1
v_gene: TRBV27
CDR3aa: ASAPGTGDPRVYGYT

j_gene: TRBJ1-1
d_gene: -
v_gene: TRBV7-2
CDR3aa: ASSLDSLGASGEAF

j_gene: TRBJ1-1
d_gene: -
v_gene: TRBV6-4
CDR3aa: ASSLEPDKNTEAF

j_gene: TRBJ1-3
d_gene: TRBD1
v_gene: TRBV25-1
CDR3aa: ASSPTGGSGNTIY

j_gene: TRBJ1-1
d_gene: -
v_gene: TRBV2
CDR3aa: ASSDSAYSRDDTEAF

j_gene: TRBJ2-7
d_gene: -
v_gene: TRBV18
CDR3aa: ASSPGQIYEQY

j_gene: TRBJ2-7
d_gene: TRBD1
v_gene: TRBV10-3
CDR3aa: AISPTGARSSYEQY

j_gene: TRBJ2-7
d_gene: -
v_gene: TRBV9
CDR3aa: ASSVGVLSSYEQY

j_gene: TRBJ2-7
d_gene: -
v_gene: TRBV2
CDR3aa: ASSVEQGLSYEQY

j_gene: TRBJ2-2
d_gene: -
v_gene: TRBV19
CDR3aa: ASSRRTAANTGELF

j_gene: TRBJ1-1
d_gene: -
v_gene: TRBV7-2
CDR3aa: ASSPTRRGMNTEAF

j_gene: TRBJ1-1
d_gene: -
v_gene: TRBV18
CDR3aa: ASSPLSSGNTEAF

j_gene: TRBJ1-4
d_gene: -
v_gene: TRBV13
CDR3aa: ASSPVVLMEEKLF

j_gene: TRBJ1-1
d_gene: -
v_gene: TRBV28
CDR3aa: ASSYMDTEAF